The present T cell receptor (beta chain) was sequenced within a study of T cell responses to AZD1222 COVID-19 vaccine. Across the study: Pooling of second doses given at about 4 or about 12 weeks was done. Study-wide findings and caveats: The sample set comprised mostly white British donors with more females, and clonal diversity was possibly underestimated. Recipients of AZD1222 seropositive at baseline numbered only five or six.

As concerns this clone: The antigen is unknown.

Generated by immunoSEQ multiplex PCR, the TCRdb table keeps only in-frame clones and is missing some. This sample yields about 97,000 clones, of which roughly 90% are seen a single time; around 7% belongs to the top ten. This CDR3 has 14 amino acids. Trimming stripped 3 bases from V and 0 bases from J, with 7 bases between. Germline assignment: CDR1 SGHTA and CDR2 FQGNSA. The source is an adult in good health. The sequencing used peripheral blood, collected on day 0 of AZD1222 vaccination. V usage is TRBV7-2 and J usage is TRBJ2-3, with D hard to call. The CDR3 bases are TGTGCCAGCAGCTTCGGTCCGAGCACAGATACGCAGTATTTT. This sequence encodes CASSFGPSTDTQYF.